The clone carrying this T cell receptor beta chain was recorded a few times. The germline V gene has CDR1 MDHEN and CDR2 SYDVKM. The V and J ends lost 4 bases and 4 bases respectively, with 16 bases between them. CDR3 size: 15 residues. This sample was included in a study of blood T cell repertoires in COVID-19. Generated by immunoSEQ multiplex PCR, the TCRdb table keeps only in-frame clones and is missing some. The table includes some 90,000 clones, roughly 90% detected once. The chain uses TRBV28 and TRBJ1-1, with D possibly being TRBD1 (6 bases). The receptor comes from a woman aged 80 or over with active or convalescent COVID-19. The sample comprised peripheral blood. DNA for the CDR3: TGTGCCAGCAGTTCCACAGGGAAATGGGGCACTGAAGCTTTCTTT. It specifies CASSSTGKWGTEAFF.